These T cell receptor beta chains were read from a single sample in a study of cytomegalovirus exposure and HLA in healthy donors. The data were produced by immunoSEQ multiplex PCR, yet TCRdb's version contains in-frame clones alone and is incomplete. The repertoire table contains around 74,000 clones. Specimen: PBMCs. These receptors all come from a middle-aged man in good health and CMV-seropositive. Each CDR3 is given with its conserved first and last residue. D genes are given only for firm matches.

J: TRBJ1-1; V: TRBV6-1; D: NA; DNA: TGTGCCAGTACCGCCGGCAGGGGGAACACTGAAGCTTTCTTT; CDR3: CASTAGRGNTEAFF
J: TRBJ2-1; V: TRBV4-2; D: TRBD1; DNA: TGTGCCAGCAGCCAAGAGGCCCGGACAGGGCAGTTCTTC; CDR3: CASSQEARTGQFF
J: TRBJ2-5; V: TRBV5-6; D: NA; DNA: TGTGCCAGCAGCCCGGCCGCGGAATCCCAGTACTTC; CDR3: CASSPAAESQYF
J: TRBJ2-1; V: TRBV7-2; D: TRBD2; DNA: TGTGCCAGCAGCTTGGAGTGGGCGGGAGGCCAGGGCGAGCAGTTCTTC; CDR3: CASSLEWAGGQGEQFF
J: TRBJ1-1; V: TRBV5-6; D: NA; DNA: TGTGCCAGCAGCTTGAGCAGGGTGAACACTGAAGCTTTCTTT; CDR3: CASSLSRVNTEAFF
J: TRBJ2-3; V: TRBV7-2; D: NA; DNA: TGTGCCAGCAGCTCATTACAACAGGGCTTAGCGCAGTATTTT; CDR3: CASSSLQQGLAQYF
J: TRBJ1-1; V: TRBV7-9; D: NA; DNA: TGTGCCAGCAGCTTAATGGGGGGAAGGAACACTGAAGCTTTCTTT; CDR3: CASSLMGGRNTEAFF
J: TRBJ2-1; V: TRBV18; D: NA; DNA: TGTGCCAGCTCACCTGCCCAGGTGTCCTCCTACAATGAGCAGTTCTTC; CDR3: CASSPAQVSSYNEQFF
J: TRBJ1-5; V: TRBV28; D: NA; DNA: TGTGCCAGCAGTTTAGCGGGGTGGAGGAGGGGCAATCAGCCCCAGCATTTT; CDR3: CASSLAGWRRGNQPQHF
J: TRBJ2-2; V: TRBV5-4; D: TRBD1; DNA: TGTGCCAGCAGACGTGACAGGGTGGACGGGGAGCTGTTTTTT; CDR3: CASRRDRVDGELFF
J: TRBJ2-7; V: TRBV6-1; D: TRBD2; DNA: TGTGCCAGCAGTGGGCCAGCGGGGGACCCTCACCCCTACGAGCAGTACTTC; CDR3: CASSGPAGDPHPYEQYF
J: TRBJ1-6; V: TRBV6-5; D: TRBD1; DNA: TGTGCCAGCAGCTCGGGACAGATCTCCTCACCCCTCCACTTT; CDR3: CASSSGQISSPLHF
J: TRBJ1-2; V: TRBV30; D: NA; DNA: TGTGCCTGGAGTGCTCTACAGGGAAACTATGGCTACACCTTC; CDR3: CAWSALQGNYGYTF
J: TRBJ2-1; V: TRBV5-1; D: NA; DNA: TGCGCCAGCAGCTTGAGAAAGGGCTACAGCGGTAATGAGCAGTTCTTC; CDR3: CASSLRKGYSGNEQFF
J: TRBJ2-5; V: TRBV5-6; D: NA; DNA: TGTGCCAGCAGCTTGGACACCAGCGAGGAGACCCAGTACTTC; CDR3: CASSLDTSEETQYF
J: TRBJ2-1; V: TRBV5-4; D: TRBD1; DNA: TGTGCCAGCAGCCCAGGTTTGGGACAGGGGTACGATGAGCAGTTCTTC; CDR3: CASSPGLGQGYDEQFF
J: TRBJ2-7; V: TRBV19; D: NA; DNA: TGTGCCAGTAGCACAGACAGCGCCTTCTCCTACGAGCAGTACTTC; CDR3: CASSTDSAFSYEQYF
J: TRBJ1-6; V: TRBV5-1; D: NA; DNA: TGCGCCAGCAGCTTGGAGGACAGCTATAATTCACCCCTCCACTTT; CDR3: CASSLEDSYNSPLHF
J: TRBJ1-5; V: TRBV2; D: TRBD1; DNA: TGTGCCAGCAGTCCAGGACAGGCTTTCAATCAGCCCCAGCATTTT; CDR3: CASSPGQAFNQPQHF
J: TRBJ1-1; V: TRBV10-3; D: TRBD1; DNA: TGTGCCACCCAGGGGGGATACACTGAAGCTTTCTTT; CDR3: CATQGGYTEAFF
J: TRBJ2-5; V: TRBV18; D: TRBD1; DNA: TGTGCCAGCTCAACCGGGACAGAAGAGACCCAGTACTTC; CDR3: CASSTGTEETQYF
J: TRBJ2-5; V: TRBV5-1; D: TRBD1; DNA: TGCGCCAGCAGCGGGGGACAGGGGGCGGACGAGACCCAGTACTTC; CDR3: CASSGGQGADETQYF
J: TRBJ2-1; V: TRBV5-6; D: TRBD1; DNA: TGTGCCAGCAGCCCGGACAGGGGTCGGAATGAGCAGTTCTTC; CDR3: CASSPDRGRNEQFF
J: TRBJ1-3; V: TRBV10-2; D: TRBD1; DNA: TGCGCCAGCTCAGGGGGGAAATCTGGAAACACCATATATTTT; CDR3: CASSGGKSGNTIYF
J: TRBJ1-2; V: TRBV6-6; D: NA; DNA: TGTGCCAGCAGTTACTCGGGGAGAAAAGGCTACACCTTC; CDR3: CASSYSGRKGYTF